The T cell receptor (beta chain) described here comes from a study of T cell changes during pregnancy in multiple sclerosis. Assay used: immunoSEQ multiplex PCR; TCRdb lists only in-frame clones, some missing. This sample carries under 45,000 clones, around 90% of them seen once, and the ten largest clones take roughly 0.7%. Trimming took off 3 bases at V and 3 bases at J, with 15 bases between the two ends. The CDR3 spans 15 residues. The germline gives CDR1 SGHRS, CDR2 YFSETQ. Sequenced material: CD4+ T cells from peripheral blood mononuclear cells, taken in the first trimester of pregnancy. The V gene is TRBV5-1, the J gene TRBJ1-1, with D perhaps matching TRBD1 (6 bases). The sequence derives from a female donor with multiple sclerosis, enrolled in a pregnancy study. The CDR3, as DNA: TGCGCCAGCAGCTCACAGGGTCGAACGCACACTGAAGCTTTCTTT. Amino acid sequence: CASSSQGRTHTEAFF. Full variable domain (missing parts from reference TRBV5-1 and TRBJ1-1): KAGVTQTPRYLIKTRGQQVTLSCSPISGHRSVSWYQQTPGQGLQFLFEYFSETQRNKGNFPGRFSGRQFSNSRSEMNVSTLELGDSALYLCASSSQGRTHTEAFFGQGTRLTVV.